The sequence of this T cell receptor beta chain was determined in a study of T cell responses to AZD1222 COVID-19 vaccine. Assay used: immunoSEQ multiplex PCR; TCRdb lists only in-frame clones, some missing. This sample carries approximately 97,000 clones, around 93% of them seen once, and the ten largest clones take 7.5%. Trimming took 8 bases from V and 4 from J, leaving 12 bases between them. This CDR3 contains 13 residues. Per germline, CDR1 MNHEY and CDR2 SVGAGI. The chain recombines TRBV6-5 with TRBJ1-5; D may be TRBD1 (5 bases). The material was peripheral blood, obtained on day 0 of AZD1222 vaccination. This sequence was found in an adult in good health. CDR3 nucleotide sequence: TGTGCCAGCTCCTGGGGCGCGAATCAGCCCCAGCATTTT. Its translation: CASSWGANQPQHF.